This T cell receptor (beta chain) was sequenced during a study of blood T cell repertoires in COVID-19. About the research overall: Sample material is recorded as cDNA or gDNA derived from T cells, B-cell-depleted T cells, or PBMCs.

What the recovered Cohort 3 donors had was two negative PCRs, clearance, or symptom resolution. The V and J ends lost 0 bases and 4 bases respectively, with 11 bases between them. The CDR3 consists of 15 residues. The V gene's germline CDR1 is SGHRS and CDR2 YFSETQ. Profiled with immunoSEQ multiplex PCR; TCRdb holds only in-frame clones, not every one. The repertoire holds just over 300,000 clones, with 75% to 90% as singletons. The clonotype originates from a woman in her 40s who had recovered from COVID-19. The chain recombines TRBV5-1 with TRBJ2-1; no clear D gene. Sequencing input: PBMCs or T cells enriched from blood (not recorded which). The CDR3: CASSLVRQEYNEQFF. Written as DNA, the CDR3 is TGCGCCAGCAGCTTGGTGCGTCAGGAATACAATGAGCAGTTCTTC.